Shown below are 6 T cell receptor beta chains from a single sample sequenced in a study of post-analysis software for immune sequencing data. Findings and limits, study-wide: Compared with controls, patients had more of five TRBV segments, including TRBV5-6, TRBV5-1 and TRBV20-1.

No antigen has been assigned to these receptors. Unique molecular identifiers were present in the TCR beta cDNA libraries. One entry per CDR3 protein, called by TCRdb with MiXCR from the PCR reads. There are over 700,000 distinct CDR3 sequences in the sample; 25% to 30% occur only once, and 0.5% to 0.6% lies in the top ten. What was sequenced was blood. These receptors originate from a girl aged 5 to 17 with multiple sclerosis.

The CDR3 protein is CASSVGVGRGGYTF. In DNA form, the CDR3 reads TGTGCCAGCAGCGTAGGTGTCGGCAGGGGTGGCTACACCTTC. This rearrangement joins TRBV9 to TRBJ1-2; D might be TRBD1 (6 bases). The V gene's germline CDR1 is SGDLS and CDR2 YYNGEE. The CDR3 sequence is 14 residues long. V was shortened by 0 bases and J by 7 bases, with 13 bases between the two germline ends.

The chain carries TRBV7-2 and TRBJ2-4; TRBD1 matches 8 bases. The CDR3 contains 16 residues. The germline gives CDR1 SGHTA, CDR2 FQGNSA. Trimming at V came to 4 bases and at J to 1 base, leaving 6 bases not matched to a gene. CDR3 amino acids: CASSSPGGAAKNIQYF. The CDR3 bases are TGTGCCAGCAGCTCACCAGGGGGCGCCGCCAAAAACATTCAGTACTTC.

This clonotype was recorded at least ten times. The J gene is TRBJ2-3, the V gene TRBV15; D gene uncertain. This CDR3 is built from 17 residues. The germline CDR1 and CDR2 sequences are LNHNV and YYDKDF (reference sequence). Trimming removed 5 bases at V and 0 bases at J, with 18 bases between. The chain's CDR3 is CATSVHSGRFSTDTQYF. DNA of the CDR3: TGTGCCACCAGCGTGCATTCCGGACGGTTCAGCACAGATACGCAGTATTTT.

The chain is built from TRBV12-3 or TRBV12-4 and TRBJ1-5; D gene unclear. The CDR3 contains 13 residues. With 6 bases removed from V and 8 bases from J, the gap between germline ends came to 14 bases. The CDR3 is CASSPTRVEPQHF. CDR3 DNA: TGTGCCAGCAGCCCTACCCGGGTCGAGCCCCAGCATTTT.

V usage is TRBV27 and J usage is TRBJ1-4; D not certain. Germline V gene sequence: CDR1 MNHEY, CDR2 SMNVEV (reference sequence). This CDR3 spans 14 amino acids. Trimming cost V 1 base and J 3 bases, with 6 bases left between them. The CDR3, as DNA: TGTGCCAGCAGTTTATACGGAGCTAATGAAAAACTGTTTTTT. Its protein product is CASSLYGANEKLFF.

In this sample, this clonotype turned up a few times. The CDR3 sequence is CSVLLRGGQTQYF. CDR3 nucleotide sequence: TGCAGCGTCCTCCTACGCGGGGGGCAGACCCAGTACTTC. The rearrangement uses TRBV29-1 and TRBJ2-5; 8 bases map to TRBD2. Unmatched junction bases numbered 9, after V lost 6 bases and J lost 6 bases. Germline V gene data show CDR1 as SQVTM and CDR2 as ANQGSEA. This CDR3 spans 13 amino acids.